The clone carrying this T cell receptor (beta chain) was recorded at least ten times. Amplification of TCR beta CDR3 regions was performed using RNA transcripts as template. Primed by the HTBI set, a first-round RT-PCR was run on the TCR CDR3. In TCRdb, the multiplex PCR reads were re-called with MiXCR into one record per CDR3 protein. The table lists a few hundred thousand distinct CDR3 sequences, about 15% of them singletons. V lost 7 bases and J 5 bases, leaving 16 bases between the germline ends. CDR1 is SGHKS, CDR2 YYEKEE, per germline (reference sequence). The length of the CDR3 is 13 residues. Clinicians diagnosed patients from clinical symptoms, serum thyroxine and TRAb, thyroid ultrasound and orbital computed tomography. PBMCs were obtained from approximately 10 ml fresh peripheral blood. The data derive from a study of T cells in Graves' hyperthyroidism and ophthalmopathy. Study at large: Before treatment of any kind, peripheral blood was taken at initial diagnosis.

Material for sequencing was blood. V and J are TRBV5-5 and TRBJ2-7; D may match TRBD1 or TRBD2 (7 bases each). The clonotype comes from a woman aged 25 to 39 with Graves' ophthalmopathy. CDR3 nucleotides: TGTGCCAGCGCAATGGGGGGGACAGACGAGCAGTACTTC. Amino acid sequence: CASAMGGTDEQYF.